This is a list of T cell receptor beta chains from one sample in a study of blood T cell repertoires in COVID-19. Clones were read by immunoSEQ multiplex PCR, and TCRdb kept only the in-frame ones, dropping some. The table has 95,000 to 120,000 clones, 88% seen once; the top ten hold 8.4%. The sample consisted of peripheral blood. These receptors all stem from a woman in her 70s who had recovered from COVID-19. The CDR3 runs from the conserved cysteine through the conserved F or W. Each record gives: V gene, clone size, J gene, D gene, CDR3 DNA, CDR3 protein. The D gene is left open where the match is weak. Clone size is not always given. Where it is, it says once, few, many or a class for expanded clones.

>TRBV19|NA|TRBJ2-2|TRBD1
TGTGCCAGTAGTCTCCGGGACAGAAACACCGGGGAGCTGTTTTTT
CASSLRDRNTGELFF
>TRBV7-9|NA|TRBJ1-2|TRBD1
TGTGCCAGCAGTCGGGACAGTGCTAACTATGGCTACACCTTC
CASSRDSANYGYTF
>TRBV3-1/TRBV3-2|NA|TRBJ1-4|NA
TGTGCCAGCAGCCAAATTCTGGGCATAAATGAAAAACTGTTTTTT
CASSQILGINEKLFF
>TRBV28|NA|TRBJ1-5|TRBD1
TGTGCCAGCAGTGCTACAGGGGGCTTAGGCAATCAGCCCCAGCATTTT
CASSATGGLGNQPQHF
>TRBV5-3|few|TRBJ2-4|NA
TGTGCCAGAAGCTTAGGAGCCCCCGAGGCCAAAAACATTCAGTACTTC
CARSLGAPEAKNIQYF
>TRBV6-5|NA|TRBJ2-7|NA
TGTGCCAGCAAAGGGGGTTGGAGCTCCTACGAGCAGTACTTC
CASKGGWSSYEQYF
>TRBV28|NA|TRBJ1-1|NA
TGTGCCAGCGTCGCGGGGGTGAACACTGAAGCTTTCTTT
CASVAGVNTEAFF
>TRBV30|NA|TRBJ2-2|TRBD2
TGTGCCTGGAGTATGATCGAGGGACTAGCGGGGGGTTTCTCCACCGGGGAGCTGTTTTTT
CAWSMIEGLAGGFSTGELFF
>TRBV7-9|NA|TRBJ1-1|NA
TGTGCCAGCAGCTTGAGGGCCGCAAAGAACACTGAAGCTTTCTTT
CASSLRAAKNTEAFF
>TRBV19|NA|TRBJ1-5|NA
TGTGCCAGTAGTATGGGACACCTGAGCAATCAGCCCCAGCATTTT
CASSMGHLSNQPQHF
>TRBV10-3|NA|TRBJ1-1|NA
TGTGCCATCGGGGAGGGGCCGGACACTGAAGCTTTCTTT
CAIGEGPDTEAFF